This TCR beta chain was identified during a study of T cells in Graves' hyperthyroidism and ophthalmopathy. This clonotype showed up many times. Its antigen remains unknown. The CDR3 consists of 14 residues. Trimming removed 6 bases from V and 5 bases from J; junction bases left unmatched: 4. In germline, CDR1 is ENHRY, CDR2 SYGVKD. Blood sampling occurred at first hyperthyroidism diagnosis, ahead of any ophthalmopathy symptoms. Study-wide points: From stable hyperthyroidism, ophthalmopathy was set apart by a 13 V-J model. Expanded thyroid clonotypes (above 0.001) were mostly also found in blood.

RNA transcripts served as the template for amplifying TCR beta CDR3 regions. With the HTBI primer set, the TCR CDR3 went through a first round of RT-PCR. TCRdb reanalysed the multiplex PCR reads using MiXCR and keeps one entry per CDR3 protein. The table includes about 300,000 distinct CDR3 sequences, 13% detected once. The chain recombines TRBV10-3 with TRBJ2-1; 10 bases line up with TRBD1. The clonotype originates from a woman aged 25 to 39 with Graves' hyperthyroidism that later progressed to Graves' ophthalmopathy. Material: blood. DNA for the CDR3: TGTGCCATCAGGCGGGACAGGGGAGACAATGAGCAGTTCTTC. Protein: CAIRRDRGDNEQFF.